The 17 T cell receptor beta chains below all came from one sample that was sequenced in a study of T cell responses to AZD1222 COVID-19 vaccine. Produced via immunoSEQ multiplex PCR; TCRdb's table is partial and in-frame only. The sample carries fewer than 200,000 clones, approximately 86% recorded once. This sample comprised peripheral blood, obtained on day 0 of AZD1222 vaccination. These receptors all come from an adult in good health.

This sequence joins TRBV24-1 and TRBJ2-2; D call uncertain. Germline V gene data show CDR1 as KGHDR and CDR2 as SFDVKD. Trimming left V 7 bases short and J 6 bases short, with 11 bases between. CDR3 length: 13 residues. The CDR3 DNA reads TGTGCCACCAGCGATCAGGTATCCGGGGAGCTGTTTTTT. Protein product: CATSDQVSGELFF.

The J gene is TRBJ2-7, the V gene TRBV30, with a tentative D call TRBD1 (6 bases). CDR1 and CDR2 (germline): GTSNPN, SVGIG (reference sequence). V was shortened by 6 bases and J by 4 bases, with 10 bases between the two germline ends. This CDR3 has 11 residues. CDR3 coding DNA: TGTGCCTGCGGCAGGGGTTACGAGCAGTACTTC. This translates into CACGRGYEQYF.

The chain combines TRBV6-1 with TRBJ1-3; D is ambiguous. Germline V gene sequence: CDR1 MNHNS, CDR2 SASEGT. The CDR3 is made up of 14 amino acids. Between the trimmed V and J ends, which lost 3 bases and 4 bases, there was a span of 10 bases. CDR3 loop: CASSEVTMGNTIYF. In DNA form, the CDR3 reads TGTGCCAGCAGTGAGGTCACTATGGGAAACACCATATATTTT.

The chain uses TRBV24-1 and TRBJ1-6, with TRBD1 matching over 8 bases. The junction had 7 bases not matched to a gene; V was cut back by 3 bases and J by 13 bases. This CDR3 has 14 amino acids. Germline assignment: CDR1 KGHDR and CDR2 SFDVKD. The CDR3 spells CATSDGDRGSPLHF. The CDR3, as DNA: TGTGCCACCAGTGATGGAGACAGGGGATCGCCCCTCCACTTT.

The CDR3 DNA sequence: TGTGCCACCAAAGCCAGGGGGCGCGTTTATGGCTACACCTTC. This gives the protein CATKARGRVYGYTF. V is TRBV19 and J is TRBJ1-2, with 8 bases identical to TRBD1. The CDR3 consists of 14 residues. V trimming: 10 bases; J trimming: 5 bases; junction bases outside the gene matches: 12. Germline-derived CDR1 and CDR2 are LNHDA and SQIVND (reference sequence).

The genes are TRBV9 and TRBJ1-5; unclear D gene. The CDR3 loop spans 13 amino acids. CDR1 and CDR2 (germline): SGDLS, YYNGEE. Trimming removed 0 bases from V and 5 bases from J, with 6 bases in between. The CDR3 DNA is TGTGCCAGCAGCGTAGATGCCGATCAGCCCCAGCATTTT. Amino acid sequence: CASSVDADQPQHF.

V usage is TRBV4-3 and J usage is TRBJ1-2, with D perhaps matching TRBD1 (5 bases). The V gene lost 0 bases and the J gene lost 4 bases, with 15 bases spanning the gap. Germline assignment: CDR1 LGHNA and CDR2 YSLEER. The CDR3 sequence is 16 residues long. CDR3 region: CASSQDAGDSFYGYTF. CDR3 in DNA: TGCGCCAGCAGCCAAGATGCTGGAGACAGCTTCTATGGCTACACCTTC.

The chain joins TRBV6-5 to TRBJ1-1; the D gene is possibly TRBD1 (6 bases). The germline V gene has CDR1 MNHEY and CDR2 SVGAGI. Trimming removed 5 bases from V and 9 bases from J, with 16 bases in between. This CDR3 spans 13 amino acids. CDR3 DNA: TGTGCCAGCAGTCACAGGGTTTCGAATCAAGCTTTCTTT. Translated, it gives CASSHRVSNQAFF.

The V gene is TRBV5-1, the J gene TRBJ2-1; D not resolved. CDR3 length: 12 amino acids. Deletions cut 2 bases from V and 6 bases from J, with 6 bases between. Germline CDR1 is SGHRS and CDR2 is YFSETQ. CDR3 sequence: CASSFPSNEQFF. In DNA, the CDR3 is TGCGCCAGCAGCTTTCCCAGCAATGAGCAGTTCTTC.

This chain joins TRBV20-1 and TRBJ2-1; D may be TRBD1 (5 bases). Trimming left V 3 bases short and J 8 bases short, with 20 bases between. Germline V gene sequence: CDR1 DFQATT, CDR2 SNEGSKA (reference sequence). The length of the CDR3 is 15 residues. This chain's CDR3 is CSASYSRQGADEQFF. In DNA form, the CDR3 reads TGCAGTGCTAGTTATAGTCGGCAGGGCGCCGATGAGCAGTTCTTC.

The DNA of the CDR3 is TGCAGCGTTGAAGACCGGGACAGCGGAGGCTACACCTTC. Its translation is CSVEDRDSGGYTF. This chain links TRBV29-1 with TRBJ1-2; 7 bases are a match to TRBD1. J was trimmed by 8 bases and V by 0 bases; bases with no gene match: 6. This CDR3 contains 13 residues. Germline values: CDR1 SQVTM, CDR2 ANQGSEA.

Written as DNA, the CDR3 is TGCGCCAGCAGCTGGGGACAGGGGTCAATGAACACTGAAGCTTTCTTT. This codes for CASSWGQGSMNTEAFF. The V and J genes are TRBV5-1 and TRBJ1-1; TRBD1 matches 10 bases. Germline V gene data show CDR1 as SGHRS and CDR2 as YFSETQ. The CDR3 contains 16 residues. V was pared by 3 bases and J by 0 bases, with 5 bases of the junction left unmatched.

J is TRBJ1-4 and V is TRBV29-1, with D perhaps matching TRBD1 (5 bases). The CDR3 is 11 amino acids. V was clipped by 4 bases and J by 11 bases, with 11 bases between them. CDR1 and CDR2 from the germline V gene are SQVTM and ANQGSEA. The CDR3 nucleotides read TGCAGCGTTGTCGGGGGTGAGAAACTGTTTTTT. This gives the protein CSVVGGEKLFF.

This clone has a handful of counts. This rearrangement joins TRBV24-1 to TRBJ2-2; D gene unclear. Trimming took 0 bases from V and 6 from J, leaving 7 bases between them. This CDR3 is built from 14 residues. The germline gives CDR1 KGHDR, CDR2 SFDVKD. The CDR3 bases are TGTGCCACCAGTGATTTGCGAGAGGCCGGGGAGCTGTTTTTT. This encodes CATSDLREAGELFF.

V gene TRBV7-9 combines with J gene TRBJ2-7, with a weak D call TRBD2 (6 bases). Germline CDR1 is SEHNR and CDR2 is FQNEAQ (reference sequence). This CDR3 comprises 12 residues. Trimming cost V 11 bases and J 7 bases, with 18 bases left between them. DNA for the CDR3: TGTGCCGGGCAGGTGGCTAGCGTTGAGCAGTACTTC. Translation gives CAGQVASVEQYF.

The chain uses TRBV27 and TRBJ1-5, with TRBD1 identical over 7 bases. CDR3 length: 15 residues. V was clipped by 2 bases and J by 4 bases; unmatched bases: 5. Per the germline V gene, CDR1 is MNHEY and CDR2 is SMNVEV (reference sequence). The CDR3 DNA follows: TGTGCCAGCAGTTTAGGGGCACAGGGGAATCAGCCCCAGCATTTT. It codes for CASSLGAQGNQPQHF.

Written as DNA, the CDR3 is TGTGCCAGCAGGGACAGGGTTTCATACTACGAGCAGTACTTC. Protein product: CASRDRVSYYEQYF. V is TRBV2 and J is TRBJ2-7; 8 bases map to TRBD1. The trim removed 6 bases at V and 3 bases at J, leaving 7 bases unmatched. Germline CDR1 is SNHLY and CDR2 is FYNNEI. The CDR3 loop spans 14 amino acids.